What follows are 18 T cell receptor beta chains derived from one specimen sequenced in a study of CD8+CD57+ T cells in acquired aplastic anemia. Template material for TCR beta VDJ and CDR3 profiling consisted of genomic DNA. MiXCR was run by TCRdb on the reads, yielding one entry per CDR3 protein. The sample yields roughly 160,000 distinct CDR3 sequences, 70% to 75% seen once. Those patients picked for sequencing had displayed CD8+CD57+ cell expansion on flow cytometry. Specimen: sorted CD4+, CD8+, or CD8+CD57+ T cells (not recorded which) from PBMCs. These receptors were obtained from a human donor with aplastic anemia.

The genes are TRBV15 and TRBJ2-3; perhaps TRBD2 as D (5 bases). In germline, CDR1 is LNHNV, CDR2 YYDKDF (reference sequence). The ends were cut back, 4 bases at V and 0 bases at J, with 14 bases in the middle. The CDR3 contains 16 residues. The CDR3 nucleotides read TGTGCCACCAGCAAACGGGGTACTGTTAGCACAGATACGCAGTATTTT. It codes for CATSKRGTVSTDTQYF.

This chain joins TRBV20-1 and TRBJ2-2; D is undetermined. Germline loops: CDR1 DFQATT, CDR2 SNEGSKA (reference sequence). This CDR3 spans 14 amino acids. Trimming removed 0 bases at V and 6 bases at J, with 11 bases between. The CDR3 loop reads CSARDQGLSGELFF. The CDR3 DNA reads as TGCAGTGCTAGAGACCAAGGATTATCCGGGGAGCTGTTTTTT.

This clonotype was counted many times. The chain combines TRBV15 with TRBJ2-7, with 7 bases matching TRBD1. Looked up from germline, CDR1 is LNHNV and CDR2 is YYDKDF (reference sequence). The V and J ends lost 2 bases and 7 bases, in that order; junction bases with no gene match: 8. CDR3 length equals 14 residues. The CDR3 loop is CATSRQTGCEEQYV. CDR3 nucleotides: TGTGCCACCAGCAGACAGACAGGGTGTGAAGAGCAGTACGTC.

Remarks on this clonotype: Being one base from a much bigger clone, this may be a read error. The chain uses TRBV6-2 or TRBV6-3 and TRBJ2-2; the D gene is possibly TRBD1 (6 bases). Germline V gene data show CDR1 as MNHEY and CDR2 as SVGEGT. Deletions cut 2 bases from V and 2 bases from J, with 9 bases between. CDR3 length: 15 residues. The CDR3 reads CASSYPGENTGELFF. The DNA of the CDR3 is TGTGCCAGCAGTTACCCAGGGGAAAACACCGGGGAGCTGTTTTTT.

The CDR3 sequence is CASSNSGDGNTIYF. In DNA, the CDR3 is TGTGCCAGCAGCAACTCAGGGGATGGAAACACCATATATTTT. The chain carries TRBV2 and TRBJ1-3; D is perhaps TRBD1 (6 bases). The CDR3 extends over 14 amino acids. V lost 6 bases, J lost 3 bases, and 12 bases lay in between. Germline CDR1 reads SNHLY; CDR2 reads FYNNEI.

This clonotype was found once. CDR3 DNA: TGTGCCAGCAGTAAGATGGGGCCGGGGTCAAATTCACCCCTCCACTTT. Amino acid sequence: CASSKMGPGSNSPLHF. The J gene is TRBJ1-6, the V gene TRBV7-3; D is perhaps TRBD1 (5 bases). This CDR3 has 16 amino acids. Germline V gives CDR1 SGHTA, CDR2 FQGTGA. The ends were cut back, 6 bases at V and 7 bases at J, with 19 bases in the middle.

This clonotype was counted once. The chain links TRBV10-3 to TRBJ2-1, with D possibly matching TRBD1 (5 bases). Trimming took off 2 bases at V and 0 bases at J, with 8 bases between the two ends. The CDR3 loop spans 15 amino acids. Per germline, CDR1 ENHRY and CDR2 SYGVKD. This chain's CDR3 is CAISEDSSSYNEQFF. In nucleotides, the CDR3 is TGTGCCATCAGTGAGGACAGCAGCTCCTACAATGAGCAGTTCTTC.

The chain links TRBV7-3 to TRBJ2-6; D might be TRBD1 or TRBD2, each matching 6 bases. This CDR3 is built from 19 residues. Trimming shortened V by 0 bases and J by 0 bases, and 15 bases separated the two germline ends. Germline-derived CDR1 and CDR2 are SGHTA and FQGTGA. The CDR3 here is CASSLTGGRDFSGANVLTF. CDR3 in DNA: TGTGCCAGCAGCTTAACGGGGGGCAGGGACTTCTCTGGGGCCAACGTCCTGACTTTC.

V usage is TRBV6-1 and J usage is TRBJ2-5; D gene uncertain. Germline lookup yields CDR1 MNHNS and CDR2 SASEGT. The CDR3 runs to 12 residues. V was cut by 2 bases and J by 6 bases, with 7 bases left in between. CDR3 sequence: CASSERSQTQYF. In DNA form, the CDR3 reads TGTGCCAGCAGTGAACGTTCGCAGACCCAGTACTTC.

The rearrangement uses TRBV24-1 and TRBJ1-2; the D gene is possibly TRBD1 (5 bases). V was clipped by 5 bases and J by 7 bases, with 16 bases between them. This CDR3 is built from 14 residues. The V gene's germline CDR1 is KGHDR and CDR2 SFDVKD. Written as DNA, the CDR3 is TGTGCCACCAGTGGTAGCAGCAGGGTGGGTGGCTACACCTTC. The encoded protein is CATSGSSRVGGYTF.

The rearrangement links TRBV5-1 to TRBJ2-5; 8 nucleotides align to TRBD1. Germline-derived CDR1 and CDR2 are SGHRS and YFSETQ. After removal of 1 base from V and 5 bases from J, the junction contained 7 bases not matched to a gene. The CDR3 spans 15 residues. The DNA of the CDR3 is TGCGCCAGCAGCTTGATAGGACAGGGATCGGAGACCCAGTACTTC. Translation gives CASSLIGQGSETQYF.

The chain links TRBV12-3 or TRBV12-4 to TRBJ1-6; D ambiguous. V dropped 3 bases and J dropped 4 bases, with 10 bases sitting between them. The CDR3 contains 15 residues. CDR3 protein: CASSFDTRYNSPLHF. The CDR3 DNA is TGTGCCAGCAGTTTTGATACGCGATATAATTCACCCCTCCACTTT.

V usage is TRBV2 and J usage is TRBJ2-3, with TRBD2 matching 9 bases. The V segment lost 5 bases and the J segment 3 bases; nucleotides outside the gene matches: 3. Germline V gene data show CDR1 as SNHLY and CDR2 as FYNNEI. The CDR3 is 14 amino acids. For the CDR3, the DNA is TGTGCCAGCAGTCCAGCGGGGGGAACAGATACGCAGTATTTT. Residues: CASSPAGGTDTQYF.

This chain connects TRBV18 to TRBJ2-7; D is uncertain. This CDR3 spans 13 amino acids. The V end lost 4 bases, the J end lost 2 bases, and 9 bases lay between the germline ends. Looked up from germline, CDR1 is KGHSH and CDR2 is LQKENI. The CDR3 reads CASSRGQAYEQYF. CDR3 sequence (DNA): TGTGCCAGCTCACGGGGTCAGGCCTACGAGCAGTACTTC.

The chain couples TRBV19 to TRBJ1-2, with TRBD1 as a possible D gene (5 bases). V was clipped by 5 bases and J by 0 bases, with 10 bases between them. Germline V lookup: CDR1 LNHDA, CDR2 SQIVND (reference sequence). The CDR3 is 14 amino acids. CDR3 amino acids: CASSAGTSNYGYTF. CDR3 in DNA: TGTGCCAGTAGTGCAGGGACGTCTAACTATGGCTACACCTTC.

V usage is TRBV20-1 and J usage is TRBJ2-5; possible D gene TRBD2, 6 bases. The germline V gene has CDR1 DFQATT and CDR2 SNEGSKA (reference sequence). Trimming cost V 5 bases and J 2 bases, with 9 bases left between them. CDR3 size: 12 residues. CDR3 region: CSAFGTQETQYF. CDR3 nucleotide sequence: TGCAGTGCTTTCGGGACTCAAGAGACCCAGTACTTC.

The CDR3 loop reads CSALGLAGGSIQETQYF. The CDR3 DNA reads TGCAGTGCTCTGGGCCTAGCGGGGGGCTCTATCCAAGAGACCCAGTACTTC. V and J are TRBV20-1 and TRBJ2-5; 11 nucleotides match TRBD2. Per the germline V gene, CDR1 is DFQATT and CDR2 is SNEGSKA (reference sequence). The ends lost 5 bases at V and 1 base at J; junction bases unmatched: 12. The CDR3 sequence is 17 residues long.

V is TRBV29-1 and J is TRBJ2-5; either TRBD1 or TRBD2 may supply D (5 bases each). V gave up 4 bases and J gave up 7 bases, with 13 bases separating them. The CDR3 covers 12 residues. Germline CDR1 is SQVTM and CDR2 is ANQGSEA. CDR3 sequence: CSVGGGSGTQYF. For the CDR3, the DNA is TGCAGCGTTGGTGGGGGATCGGGGACCCAGTACTTC. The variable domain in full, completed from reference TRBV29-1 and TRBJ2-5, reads SAVISQKPSRDICQRGTSLTIQCQVDSQVTMMFWYRQQPGQSLTLIATANQGSEATYESGFVIDKFPISRPNLTFSTLTVSNMSPEDSSIYLCSVGGGSGTQYFGPGTRLLVL.